Listed here are 2 T cell receptor beta chains from one sample, sequenced in a study of CD8+ T cells in alopecia areata. cDNA prepared by RNA extraction and subsequent reverse transcription served as the template for sequencing. Method: immunoSEQ multiplex PCR; TCRdb's copy keeps in-frame clones and lacks some. The table records roughly 250,000 clones, around 67% of them present only once. This sample comprised CD4+ T cells sorted from blood, obtained at week 0. Source of these receptors: a human donor with alopecia areata.

This clone occurred a few times. The chain has TRBV29-1 and TRBJ2-3, with D possibly matching TRBD2 (5 bases). The CDR3 is 14 amino acids. The V end was cut by 2 bases, the J end by 0 bases, with 9 bases between. Germline CDR1 SQVTM, CDR2 ANQGSEA. This CDR3 is CSVERGSSTDTQYF. The CDR3 nucleotides read TGCAGCGTTGAACGCGGGTCTAGCACAGATACGCAGTATTTT.

The chain uses TRBV5-1 and TRBJ2-3; D unresolved. V lost 0 bases and J lost 0, with 8 bases in between. This CDR3 comprises 15 residues. CDR1 and CDR2 (germline): SGHRS, YFSETQ. The CDR3 nucleotides read TGCGCCAGCAGCTTGGGGCTGGCTAGCACAGATACGCAGTATTTT. As protein: CASSLGLASTDTQYF.